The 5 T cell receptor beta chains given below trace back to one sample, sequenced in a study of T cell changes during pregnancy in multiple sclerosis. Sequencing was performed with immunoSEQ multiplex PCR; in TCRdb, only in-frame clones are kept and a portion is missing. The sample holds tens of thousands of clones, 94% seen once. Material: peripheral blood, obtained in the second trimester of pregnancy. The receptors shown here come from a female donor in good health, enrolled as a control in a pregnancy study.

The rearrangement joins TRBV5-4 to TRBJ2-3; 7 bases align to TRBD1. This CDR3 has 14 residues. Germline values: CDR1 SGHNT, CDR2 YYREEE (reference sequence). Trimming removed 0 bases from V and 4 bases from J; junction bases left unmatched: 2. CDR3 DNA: TGTGCCAGCAGCTTGGTTCAGGGGGCAGATACGCAGTATTTT. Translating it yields CASSLVQGADTQYF. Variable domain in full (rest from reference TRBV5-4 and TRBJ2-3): ETGVTQSPTHLIKTRGQQVTLRCSSQSGHNTVSWYQQALGQGPQFIFQYYREEENGRGNFPPRFSGLQFPNYSSELNVNALELDDSALYLCASSLVQGADTQYFGPGTRLTVL.

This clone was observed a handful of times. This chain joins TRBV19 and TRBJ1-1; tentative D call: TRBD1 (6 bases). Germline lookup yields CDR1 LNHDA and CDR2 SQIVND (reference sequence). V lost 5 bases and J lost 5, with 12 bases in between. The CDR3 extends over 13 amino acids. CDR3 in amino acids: CASSLDSLTEAFF. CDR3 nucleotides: TGTGCCAGTAGTCTGGACAGCTTGACTGAAGCTTTCTTT. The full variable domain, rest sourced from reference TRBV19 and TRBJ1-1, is DGGITQSPKYLFRKEGQNVTLSCEQNLNHDAMYWYRQDPGQGLRLIYYSQIVNDFQKGDIAEGYSVSREKKESFPLTVTSAQKNPTAFYLCASSLDSLTEAFFGQGTRLTVV.

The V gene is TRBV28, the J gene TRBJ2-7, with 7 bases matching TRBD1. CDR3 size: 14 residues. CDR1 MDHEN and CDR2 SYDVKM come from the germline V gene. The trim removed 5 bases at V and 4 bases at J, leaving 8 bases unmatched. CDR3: CASSPEDRLYEQYF. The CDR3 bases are TGTGCCAGCAGTCCCGAGGACAGGTTATACGAGCAGTACTTC.

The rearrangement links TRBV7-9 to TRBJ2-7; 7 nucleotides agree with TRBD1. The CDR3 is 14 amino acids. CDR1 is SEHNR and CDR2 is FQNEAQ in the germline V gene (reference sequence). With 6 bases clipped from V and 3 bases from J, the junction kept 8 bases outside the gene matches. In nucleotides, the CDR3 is TGTGCCAGCAGGCTGACAGGGATGGGCTACGAGCAGTACTTC. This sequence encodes CASRLTGMGYEQYF.

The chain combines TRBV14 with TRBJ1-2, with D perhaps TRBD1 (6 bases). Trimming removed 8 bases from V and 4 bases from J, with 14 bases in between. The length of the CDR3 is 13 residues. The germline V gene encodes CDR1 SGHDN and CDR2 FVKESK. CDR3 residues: CASAEQGIYGYTF. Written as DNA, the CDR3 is TGTGCCAGCGCCGAACAGGGTATCTATGGCTACACCTTC.